This T cell receptor beta chain was obtained from a study of shared clonotypes between healthy human individuals. As for the study in general: Plates per donor: three CD4 naive, three CD4 memory, two CD8 naive, one CD8 memory.

As originally analysed: Junction-only sequences without quality scores came from ImmunoSEQ, so filtering differed. Sequencing was performed with immunoSEQ multiplex PCR; in TCRdb, only in-frame clones are kept and a portion is missing. The V and J calls and the clone size are those of that table, but D and trimming were determined from the DNA. The table shows more than 2,000,000 clones, with over 90% occurring only once. On this clone itself: Its target is not known.

From germline, CDR1 is SGHNT and CDR2 YYREEE (reference sequence). The CDR3 is 16 amino acids. The J segment lost 1 base and the V segment lost 6 bases, leaving 11 bases of the junction unmatched. The study, taken as a whole, reports: Rarefaction revealed incomplete sorted-subset sequencing despite large depth. There were few donors, and this limited the genetic and exposure-history diversity represented.

Sample: naive CD4+ T cells from PBMCs. The subset here: CD45RA+ positively selected. The chain employs TRBV5-4 and TRBJ2-3, with 7 bases aligning to TRBD2. The TCR was taken from a man aged 18 to 29 in good health. Some clones in this sample may be carry-over from other donors' samples. Written as DNA, the CDR3 is TGTGCCAGCATCCCAGCGGGCGGGAGAGGCACAGATACGCAGTATTTT. The encoded protein is CASIPAGGRGTDTQYF. Complete variable domain (other parts from reference TRBV5-4 and TRBJ2-3): ETGVTQSPTHLIKTRGQQVTLRCSSQSGHNTVSWYQQALGQGPQFIFQYYREEENGRGNFPPRFSGLQFPNYSSELNVNALELDDSALYLCASIPAGGRGTDTQYFGPGTRLTVL.